One T cell receptor beta chain is described in this entry. This record belongs to a study of blood T cell repertoires in COVID-19. Clones were read by immunoSEQ multiplex PCR, and TCRdb kept only the in-frame ones, dropping some. The top ten hold 2% to 3% of the sample, which has about 160,000 clones, more than 75% seen once. The sequencing sample was made of peripheral blood. This clonotype was sampled from a man younger than 35 with acute or convalescent COVID-19.

As DNA, the CDR3 is TGTGCCAGCAGTTACTCGACAGGGGGGGTTGGCACTGAAGCTTTCTTT. It translates to CASSYSTGGVGTEAFF. The chain has TRBV6-5 and TRBJ1-1, with TRBD1 identical over 9 bases. The CDR3 consists of 16 residues. Per germline, CDR1 MNHEY and CDR2 SVGAGI. V was clipped by 0 bases and J by 4 bases; unmatched bases: 6.